Included here is one TCR beta chain sequence, with context. The specificity of this receptor is unknown. The data originate from a study of CXCR3-negative and CXCR3-positive naive CD8 T cells (dated by TCRdb to the late 2010s). For the wider study: In total, about 135 million TRB reads were obtained, or roughly 1.5 +/- 0.3 million reads per library. The diversity and physicochemical repertoire analyses included roughly ten donors pooled from two independent experiments. TRBV-TRBJ cluster analysis included naive subsets from roughly 5 donors and memory cells from 3 donors.

Findings and caveats that apply to the study as a whole: Because surface CD5, which is linked to self-reactivity in mice, was comparable between the naive subsets, TCR interaction strength was also inferred from TRB CDR3 physicochemical properties. Naive CXCR3-negative and CXCR3-positive cells from the same donor showed similar TRBV-TRBJ usage, whereas memory cells showed distinct patterns. Compared with CXCR3-negative naive cells, CXCR3-positive naive cells had TRB CDR3s with higher hydrophobicity (lower Kidera factor 4), lower energy, and higher strength and volume indices. Freshly isolated PBMCs were used for most assays because CXCR3 expression partially decreased after cryopreservation. Comparably high repertoire diversity was found in both naive subsets, whereas much lower repertoire diversity was found in memory CD8+ T cells.

Each CD8+ T cell subset was flow-sorted in triplicate, and around 320,000 cells per subset were placed directly into RLT lysis buffer. To exclude memory contaminants, naive CD8+ T cells were stringently defined as CD45RO-CCR7+CD27+CD95-. Peripheral blood mononuclear cells were isolated from buffy coats using standard density gradient centrifugation. Naive CXCR3-negative and CXCR3-positive CD8+ T cells were flow-sorted on a FACSAria III. Total RNA was extracted from sorted cells using an RNeasy Mini Kit. The CDR3 runs 14 residues from the cysteine to the phenylalanine. This entry has no DNA. The germline V gene specifies MGHDK as CDR1 and SYGVNS as CDR2. The instrument given in TCRdb is NextSeq 550. The Human TCR Profiling Kit (MiLaboratory) was used to prepare UMI-labeled 5' RACE TRB cDNA libraries. cDNA synthesis used the entire amount of extracted RNA, and PCR amplification then used the entire amount of cDNA produced. The libraries were made side by side, with each library going through the same number of PCR cycles. Per the authors' processing: MIGEC and MiXCR extracted about 50,000 +/- 10,000 unique UMI-labeled TRB cDNA molecules per library, requiring at least two reads per UMI. On average, each library contained 40,000 +/- 10,000 functional in-frame TRB CDR3 nucleotide clonotypes without stop codons. After each sample was downsampled to 5000 UMI-labeled TRB molecules, VDJtools was used to calculate diversity metrics such as normalized Shannon-Wiener and Chao1. VDJtools was used to calculate clonotype-size-weighted physicochemical properties of the central five CDR3 residues, namely interaction energy, strength, volume and Kidera factor 4. After the reads were reprocessed by TCRdb, one entry was made per CDR3 protein sequence, with no DNA. It is TCRdb's table, rather than the study itself, that gives the V and J calls and clone size. The sample table on file contains approximately 96,000 distinct CDR3 sequences. The ten biggest clones cover approximately 0.99% of the sample.

The receptor's source is a human donor in good health. Some clones in this sample may be carry-over from other donors' samples. Sequences were obtained from naive CXCR3+ CD8+ T cells from blood. This specimen's cell subset or site label, interpreted: CD45RO-CCR7+CD27+CD95- naive CD8+ T cells expressing CXCR3 (TNR3+). In this chain, TRBV25-1 is recombined with TRBJ1-4; TCRdb picks TRBD1, but there is no DNA to check that call. CDR3 region: CASSDPRGPEKLFF.